These 20 T cell receptor beta chains share one sample of origin, sequenced in a study of early T cells in non-severe SARS-CoV-2 infection. Via MiXCR, TCRdb re-called the 5' RACE reads, giving one row per CDR3 protein. The top ten hold about an eighth of the sample, which has about 29,000 distinct CDR3 sequences, 4.4% seen once. Sequencing input: whole blood. Receptors were obtained from an adult who was a healthcare worker with PCR-confirmed SARS-CoV-2 infection or an uninfected control (not recorded which).

A few counts support this clonotype. The rearrangement uses TRBV12-3 or TRBV12-4 and TRBJ2-4; unclear D gene. The ends were cut back, 3 bases at V and 1 base at J, with 13 bases in the middle. CDR3 length: 16 amino acids. CDR3 nucleotide sequence: TGTGCCAGCAGTTTGAGCTCTATGGGGGCCAAAAACATTCAGTACTTC. Amino acids: CASSLSSMGAKNIQYF.

This clonotype was detected ten times or more. The genes are TRBV7-6 and TRBJ2-5, with D maybe TRBD1 (5 bases). The CDR3 runs to 13 residues. Per the germline V gene, CDR1 is SGHVS and CDR2 is FNYEAQ. The ends were cut back, 7 bases at V and 5 bases at J, with 14 bases in the middle. CDR3 region: CASTRVLGETQYF. CDR3 coding DNA: TGTGCCAGCACCAGGGTCCTCGGTGAGACCCAGTACTTC.

This clonotype was counted many times. This chain joins TRBV6-1 and TRBJ2-7; 8 nucleotides match TRBD1. Trimming took 6 bases from V and 6 from J; bases not matched to a gene: 13. The CDR3 totals 15 residues. CDR1 and CDR2 (germline): MNHNS, SASEGT. DNA for the CDR3: TGTGCCAGCAGCCCTGAGCGGACAGGGAATCGCGAGCAGTACGTC. Protein product: CASSPERTGNREQYV.

This clonotype was detected many times. The gene calls are TRBV5-6 and TRBJ2-2; 14 bases match TRBD2. V gave up 1 base and J gave up 3 bases; unmatched junction bases: 5. The CDR3 sequence is 18 residues long. In germline, CDR1 is SGHDT, CDR2 YYEEEE. CDR3 DNA: TGTGCCAGCAGCTTGTCGACTAGCGGGAGGGGATACACCGGGGAGCTGTTTTTT. It translates to CASSLSTSGRGYTGELFF.

The J gene is TRBJ1-1, the V gene TRBV7-9, with D possibly being TRBD1 (5 bases). The CDR3 covers 14 residues. V lost 6 bases, J lost 1 base, and 12 bases lay in between. Germline loops: CDR1 SEHNR, CDR2 FQNEAQ (reference sequence). CDR3 DNA: TGTGCCAGCAGGCTAGGGGCAGGGAACACTGAAGCTTTCTTT. Protein sequence: CASRLGAGNTEAFF.

This clonotype was seen ten or more times. This sequence joins TRBV5-1 and TRBJ2-3; D is unresolved. This CDR3 is built from 15 residues. CDR1 is SGHRS, CDR2 YFSETQ, per germline. Trimming removed 1 base at V and 4 bases at J, with 13 bases between. CDR3 sequence reads: CASSLFGRLADTQYF. The CDR3 coding sequence is TGCGCCAGCAGCTTGTTCGGTAGGCTCGCAGATACGCAGTATTTT.

This clonotype was detected many times. V usage is TRBV18 and J usage is TRBJ1-5, with D possibly matching TRBD1 (5 bases). Germline lookup yields CDR1 KGHSH and CDR2 LQKENI. Trimming took 2 bases from V and 4 from J, leaving 15 bases between them. This CDR3 region has 16 residues. As DNA, the CDR3 is TGTGCCAGCTCACCAGGGATGGGGGGTCAAAATCAGCCCCAGCATTTT. It encodes CASSPGMGGQNQPQHF.

This clonotype was found many times. The gene calls are TRBV13 and TRBJ2-1, with TRBD2 matching over 8 bases. CDR1 and CDR2 (germline): PRHDT, FYEKMQ (reference sequence). V gave up 2 bases and J gave up 3 bases; unmatched junction bases: 0. This CDR3 has 14 residues. This CDR3 reads CASSLREGYNEQFF. CDR3 nucleotides: TGTGCCAGCAGCTTACGGGAGGGCTACAATGAGCAGTTCTTC.

This clonotype was seen at least ten times. The chain joins TRBV12-3 or TRBV12-4 to TRBJ1-5; 9 bases line up with TRBD1. CDR3 length: 15 residues. V was pared by 5 bases and J by 3 bases, with 5 bases of the junction left unmatched. The CDR3 coding sequence is TGTGCCAGCAGTCTCGGGACAGGGATCAATCAGCCCCAGCATTTT. Translated, it gives CASSLGTGINQPQHF.

This clonotype was seen a handful of times. The junction departs from germline at one end; a sequencing error may be responsible. The chain links TRBV4-3 to TRBJ2-1; D remains unclear. CDR1 LGHNA and CDR2 YSLEER come from the germline V gene. The length of the CDR3 is 13 residues. This CDR3 reads CASSQDLGYGPVF. The CDR3 nucleotides read TGCGCCAGCAGCCAAGATCTCGGCTACGGTCCGGTCTTC.

This clonotype has at least ten counts. V usage is TRBV10-2 and J usage is TRBJ2-3; 13 bases line up with TRBD2. The CDR3 consists of 16 residues. Trimming at V came to 2 bases and at J to 8 bases, leaving 7 bases not matched to a gene. Germline assignment: CDR1 WSHSY and CDR2 SAAADI. The CDR3 sequence: CASSERTSGRSATQYF. CDR3 bases: TGCGCCAGCAGTGAGAGGACTAGCGGGAGATCGGCTACGCAGTATTTT.

This clonotype appeared a few times. The chain has TRBV5-1 and TRBJ1-1; 10 bases map to TRBD1. The CDR3 sequence is 15 residues long. J gave up 0 bases and V 9 bases, and 8 bases lay outside the gene matches. The germline V gene has CDR1 SGHRS and CDR2 YFSETQ. The CDR3 region has the DNA TGCGCCACAACGACAGGGGGCACGTTGAACACTGAAGCTTTCTTT. Translation: CATTTGGTLNTEAFF.

This clonotype was observed at least ten times. The chain combines TRBV3-1 with TRBJ2-1; no definite D call. This CDR3 region has 13 residues. V lost 1 base and J 10 bases, leaving 11 bases between the germline ends. The germline gives CDR1 LGHDT, CDR2 YNNKEL (reference sequence). The CDR3 DNA follows: TGTGCCAGCAGCCAAGGTGTACAGTTAGAGCAGTTCTTC. Protein: CASSQGVQLEQFF.

This clonotype was counted at least ten times. The rearrangement uses TRBV3-1 and TRBJ2-1; possibly TRBD1 for D (6 bases). This CDR3 is built from 12 residues. V lost 6 bases and J lost 7, with 10 bases in between. The germline V gene encodes CDR1 LGHDT and CDR2 YNNKEL (reference sequence). The CDR3 nucleotides are TGTGCCAGCAGGTCGGACAGTAATGAGCAGTTCTTC. This sequence encodes CASRSDSNEQFF.

This clonotype was picked up many times. The genes are TRBV4-3 and TRBJ1-1; no firm D call. Trimming cost V 2 bases and J 0 bases, with 10 bases left between them. CDR3 length: 15 amino acids. In germline, CDR1 is LGHNA, CDR2 YSLEER. The CDR3 loop reads CASSQTTELNTEAFF. The CDR3 region has the DNA TGCGCCAGCAGCCAAACCACCGAATTGAACACTGAAGCTTTCTTT.

This clonotype came up a few times. The rearrangement uses TRBV2 and TRBJ1-6; D is undetermined. V lost 1 base, J lost 5 bases, and 12 bases lay in between. This CDR3 region has 16 residues. Germline-derived CDR1 and CDR2 are SNHLY and FYNNEI. The DNA of the CDR3 is TGTGCCAGCAGTGAAGGGACCTCTTACGATAATTCACCCCTCCACTTT. Translated: CASSEGTSYDNSPLHF.

This clonotype came up many times. V and J are TRBV19 and TRBJ1-1; TRBD1 matches 9 bases. With V trimmed by 5 bases and J by 2 bases, 3 bases remained unmatched. The germline V gene encodes CDR1 LNHDA and CDR2 SQIVND (reference sequence). The CDR3 has 14 residues. The CDR3 protein is CASSATGGNTEAFF. The CDR3 nucleotides read TGTGCCAGTAGTGCGACAGGGGGAAACACTGAAGCTTTCTTT.

This clonotype came up many times. The rearrangement joins TRBV29-1 to TRBJ2-7, with D tentatively TRBD1 (5 bases). The V gene lost 4 bases and the J gene lost 4 bases, with 11 bases spanning the gap. The CDR3 has 12 amino acids. CDR1 SQVTM and CDR2 ANQGSEA come from the germline V gene. The CDR3, as DNA: TGCAGCGTTGGGGTTCAGGGATACGAGCAGTACTTC. Its translation is CSVGVQGYEQYF.

The sample holds many counts of this clonotype. V gene TRBV5-4 combines with J gene TRBJ2-4; 9 nucleotides align to TRBD2. Looked up from germline, CDR1 is SGHNT and CDR2 is YYREEE (reference sequence). V gave up 0 bases and J gave up 5 bases; unmatched junction bases: 6. The CDR3 spans 16 residues. CDR3 amino acids: CASSLGGGRAENIQYF. The CDR3 DNA reads as TGTGCCAGCAGCTTGGGTGGCGGGAGGGCCGAAAACATTCAGTACTTC.

The sample holds many counts of this clonotype. The J gene is TRBJ1-1, the V gene TRBV7-2; D remains ambiguous. The length of the CDR3 is 13 residues. Germline CDR1 SGHTA, CDR2 FQGNSA. Trimming shortened V by 1 base and J by 6 bases, and 9 bases separated the two germline ends. CDR3 in amino acids: CASSLDRVAEAFF. CDR3 DNA: TGTGCCAGCAGCTTAGACCGCGTGGCTGAAGCTTTCTTT.